Detailed here is one TCR beta chain. These data are taken from a study of blood T cell repertoires in COVID-19. Study as a whole: Samples taken during acute and convalescent COVID-19 were collected in the United States, Italy and Spain.

The method was immunoSEQ multiplex PCR; TCRdb's version includes in-frame clones alone and lacks a portion of them. Of about 160,000 clones listed, approximately 81% are singletons. Researchers sorted participants into cohorts using their self-reported clinical history. Germline V gene sequence: CDR1 SGHRS, CDR2 YFSETQ. The CDR3 runs to 18 residues. The V gene end was trimmed by 4 bases and the J gene end by 2 bases; junction bases not matched to a gene: 11. The clonotype comes from a woman aged 35 to 49 with acute COVID-19. The J gene is TRBJ2-5, the V gene TRBV5-1; 13 positions agree with TRBD2. The specimen sequenced was PBMCs or T cells enriched from blood (not recorded which). The CDR3 here is CASSPGWTSGRGQETQYF. The CDR3 bases are TGCGCCAGCAGCCCGGGGTGGACTAGCGGGAGAGGTCAAGAGACCCAGTACTTC.